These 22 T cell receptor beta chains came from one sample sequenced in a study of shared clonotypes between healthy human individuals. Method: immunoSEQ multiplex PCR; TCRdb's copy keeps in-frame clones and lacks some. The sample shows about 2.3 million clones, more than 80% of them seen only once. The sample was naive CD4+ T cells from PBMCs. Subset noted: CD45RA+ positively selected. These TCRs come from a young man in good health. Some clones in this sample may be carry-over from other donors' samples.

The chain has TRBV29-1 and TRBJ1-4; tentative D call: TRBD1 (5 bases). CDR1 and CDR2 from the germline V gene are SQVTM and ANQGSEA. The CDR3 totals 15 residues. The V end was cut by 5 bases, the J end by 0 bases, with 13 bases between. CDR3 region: CSVTGGRSTNEKLFF. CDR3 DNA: TGCAGCGTTACCGGGGGACGGTCAACTAATGAAAAACTGTTTTTT.

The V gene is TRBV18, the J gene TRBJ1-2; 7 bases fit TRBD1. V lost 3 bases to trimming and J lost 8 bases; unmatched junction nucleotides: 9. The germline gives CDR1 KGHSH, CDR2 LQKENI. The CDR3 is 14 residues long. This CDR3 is CASSPVDDRDGYTF. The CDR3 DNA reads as TGTGCCAGCTCACCGGTAGATGACAGGGACGGCTACACCTTC.

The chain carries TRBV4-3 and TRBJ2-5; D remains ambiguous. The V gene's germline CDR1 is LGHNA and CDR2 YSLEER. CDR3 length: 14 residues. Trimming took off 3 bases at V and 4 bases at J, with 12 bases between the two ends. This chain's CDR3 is CASSQSPNGETQYF. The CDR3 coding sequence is TGCGCCAGCAGCCAGTCTCCGAATGGAGAGACCCAGTACTTC.

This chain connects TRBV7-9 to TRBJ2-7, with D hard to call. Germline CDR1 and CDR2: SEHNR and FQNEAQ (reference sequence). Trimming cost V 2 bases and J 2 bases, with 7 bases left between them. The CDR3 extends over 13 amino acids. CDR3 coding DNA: TGTGCCAGCAGCTTAAACGGCGCCTACGAGCAGTACTTC. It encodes CASSLNGAYEQYF.

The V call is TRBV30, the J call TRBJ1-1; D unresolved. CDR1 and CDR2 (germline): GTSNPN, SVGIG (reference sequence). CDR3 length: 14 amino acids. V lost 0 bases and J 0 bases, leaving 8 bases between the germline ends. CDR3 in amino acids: CAWSVPGLNTEAFF. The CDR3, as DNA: TGTGCCTGGAGTGTTCCCGGTTTGAACACTGAAGCTTTCTTT.

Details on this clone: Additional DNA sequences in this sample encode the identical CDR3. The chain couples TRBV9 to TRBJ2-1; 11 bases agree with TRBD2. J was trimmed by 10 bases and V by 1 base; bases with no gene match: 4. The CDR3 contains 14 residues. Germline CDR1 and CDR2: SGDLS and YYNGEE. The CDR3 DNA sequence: TGTGCCAGCAGCGTAACTAGCGGGAGTGGGGAGCAGTTCTTC. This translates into CASSVTSGSGEQFF.

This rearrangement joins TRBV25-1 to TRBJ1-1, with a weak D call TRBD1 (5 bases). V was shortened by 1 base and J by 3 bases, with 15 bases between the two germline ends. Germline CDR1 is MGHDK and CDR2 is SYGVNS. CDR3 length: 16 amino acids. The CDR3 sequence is CASSEFEGRADTEAFF. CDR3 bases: TGTGCCAGCAGTGAATTTGAGGGGAGGGCGGACACTGAAGCTTTCTTT. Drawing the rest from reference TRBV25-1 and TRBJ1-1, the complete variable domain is EADIYQTPRYLVIGTGKKITLECSQTMGHDKMYWYQQDPGMELHLIHYSYGVNSTEKGDLSSESTVSRIRTEHFPLTLESARPSHTSQYLCASSEFEGRADTEAFFGQGTRLTVV.

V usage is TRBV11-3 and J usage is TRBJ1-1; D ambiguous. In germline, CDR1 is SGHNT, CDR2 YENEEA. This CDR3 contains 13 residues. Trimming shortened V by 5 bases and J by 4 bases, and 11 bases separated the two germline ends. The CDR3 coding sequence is TGTGCCAGCAGCCACTCCGATGGCACTGAAGCTTTCTTT. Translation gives CASSHSDGTEAFF. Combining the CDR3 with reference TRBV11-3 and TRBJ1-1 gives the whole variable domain EAGVVQSPRYKIIEKKQPVAFWCNPISGHNTLYWYLQNLGQGPELLIRYENEEAVDDSQLPKDRFSAERLKGVDSTLKIQPAELGDSAVYLCASSHSDGTEAFFGQGTRLTVV.

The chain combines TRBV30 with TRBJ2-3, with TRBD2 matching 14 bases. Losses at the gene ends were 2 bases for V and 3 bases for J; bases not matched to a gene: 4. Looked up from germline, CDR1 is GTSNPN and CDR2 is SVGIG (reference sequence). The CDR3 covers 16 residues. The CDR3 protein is CAWSRGLAGATDTQYF. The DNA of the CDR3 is TGTGCCTGGAGTAGGGGACTAGCGGGAGCAACAGATACGCAGTATTTT.

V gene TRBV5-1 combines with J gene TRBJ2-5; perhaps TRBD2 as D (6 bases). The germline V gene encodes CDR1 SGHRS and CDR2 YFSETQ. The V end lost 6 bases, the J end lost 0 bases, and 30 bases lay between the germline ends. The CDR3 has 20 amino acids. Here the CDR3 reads CASTPEPAKVGGVYQETQYF. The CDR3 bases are TGCGCCAGCACCCCAGAACCGGCGAAGGTTGGCGGGGTCTACCAAGAGACCCAGTACTTC.

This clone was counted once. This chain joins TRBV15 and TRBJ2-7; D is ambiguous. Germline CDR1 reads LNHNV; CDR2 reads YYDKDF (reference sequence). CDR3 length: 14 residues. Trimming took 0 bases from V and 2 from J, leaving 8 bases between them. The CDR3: CATSRDRLAYEQYF. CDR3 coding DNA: TGTGCCACCAGCAGAGATCGGCTAGCCTACGAGCAGTACTTC. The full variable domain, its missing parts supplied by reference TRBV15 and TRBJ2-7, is DAMVIQNPRYQVTQFGKPVTLSCSQTLNHNVMYWYQQKSSQAPKLLFHYYDKDFNNEADTPDNFQSRRPNTSFCFLDIRSPGLGDTAMYLCATSRDRLAYEQYFGPGTRLTVT.

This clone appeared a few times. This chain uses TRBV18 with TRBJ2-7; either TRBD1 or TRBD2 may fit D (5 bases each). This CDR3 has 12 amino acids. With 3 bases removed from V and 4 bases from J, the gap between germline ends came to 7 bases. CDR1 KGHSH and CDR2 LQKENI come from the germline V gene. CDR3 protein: CASSPGRYEQYF. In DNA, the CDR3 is TGTGCCAGCTCACCGGGACGGTACGAGCAGTACTTC.

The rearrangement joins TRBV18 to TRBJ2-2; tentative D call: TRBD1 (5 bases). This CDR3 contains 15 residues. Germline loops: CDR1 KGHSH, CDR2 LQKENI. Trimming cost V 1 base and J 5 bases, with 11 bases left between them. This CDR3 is CASSPQGSGTGELFF. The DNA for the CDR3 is TGTGCCAGCTCACCACAGGGGTCAGGGACCGGGGAGCTGTTTTTT.

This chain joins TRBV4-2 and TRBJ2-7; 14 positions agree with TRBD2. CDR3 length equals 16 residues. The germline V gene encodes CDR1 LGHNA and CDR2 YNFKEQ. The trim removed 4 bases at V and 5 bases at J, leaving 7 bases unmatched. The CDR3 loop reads CASSPGTSGRRDEQYF. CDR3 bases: TGTGCCAGCAGCCCTGGGACTAGCGGGAGACGGGACGAGCAGTACTTC.

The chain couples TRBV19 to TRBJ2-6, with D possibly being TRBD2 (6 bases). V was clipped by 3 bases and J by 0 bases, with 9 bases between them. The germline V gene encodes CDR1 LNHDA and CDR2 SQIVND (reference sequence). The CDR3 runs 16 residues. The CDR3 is CASSMGGSSGANVLTF. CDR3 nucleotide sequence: TGTGCCAGTAGTATGGGAGGATCCTCTGGGGCCAACGTCCTGACTTTC.

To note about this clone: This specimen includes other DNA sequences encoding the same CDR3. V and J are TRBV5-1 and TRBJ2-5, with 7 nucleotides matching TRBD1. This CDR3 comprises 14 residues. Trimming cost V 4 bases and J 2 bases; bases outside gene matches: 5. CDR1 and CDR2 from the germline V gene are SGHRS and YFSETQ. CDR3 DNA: TGCGCCAGCAGCCTCCAGACAGGGCAAGAGACCCAGTACTTC. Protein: CASSLQTGQETQYF.

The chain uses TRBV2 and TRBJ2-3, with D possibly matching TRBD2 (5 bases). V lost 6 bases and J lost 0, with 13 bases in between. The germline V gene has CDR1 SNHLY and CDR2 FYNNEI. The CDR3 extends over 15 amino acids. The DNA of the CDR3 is TGTGCCAGCAGCGACCGACCGGGAAGCACAGATACGCAGTATTTT. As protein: CASSDRPGSTDTQYF.

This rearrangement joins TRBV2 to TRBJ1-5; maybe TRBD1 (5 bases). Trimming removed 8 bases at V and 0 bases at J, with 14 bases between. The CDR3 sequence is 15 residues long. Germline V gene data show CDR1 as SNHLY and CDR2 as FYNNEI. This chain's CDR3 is CASRQGGYSNQPQHF. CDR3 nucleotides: TGTGCCAGCCGCCAGGGAGGGTATAGCAATCAGCCCCAGCATTTT.

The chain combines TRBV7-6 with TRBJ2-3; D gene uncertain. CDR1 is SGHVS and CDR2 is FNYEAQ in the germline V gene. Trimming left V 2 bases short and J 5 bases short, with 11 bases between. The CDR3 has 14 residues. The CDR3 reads CASSLSSFLDTQYF. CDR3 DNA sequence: TGTGCCAGCAGCTTATCATCCTTTCTAGATACGCAGTATTTT.

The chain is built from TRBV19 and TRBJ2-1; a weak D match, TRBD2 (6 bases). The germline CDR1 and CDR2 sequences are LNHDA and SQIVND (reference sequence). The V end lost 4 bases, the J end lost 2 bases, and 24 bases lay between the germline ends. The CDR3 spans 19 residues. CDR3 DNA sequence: TGTGCCAGTAGTAGGGCCGGGAGCCCGAATCAGGGCCCCTACAATGAGCAGTTCTTC. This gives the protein CASSRAGSPNQGPYNEQFF.

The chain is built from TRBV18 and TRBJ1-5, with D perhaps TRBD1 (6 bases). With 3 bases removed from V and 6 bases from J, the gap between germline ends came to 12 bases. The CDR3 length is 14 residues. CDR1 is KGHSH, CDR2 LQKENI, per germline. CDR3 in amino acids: CASSPGAGVQPQHF. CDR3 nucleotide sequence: TGTGCCAGCTCACCGGGGGCGGGGGTTCAGCCCCAGCATTTT.

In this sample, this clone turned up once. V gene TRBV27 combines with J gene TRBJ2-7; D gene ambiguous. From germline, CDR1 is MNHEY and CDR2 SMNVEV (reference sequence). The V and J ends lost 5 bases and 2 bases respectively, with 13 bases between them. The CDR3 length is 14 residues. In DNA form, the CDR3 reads TGTGCCAGCAGTCCACCCTTAGCCGCCTACGAGCAGTACTTC. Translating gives CASSPPLAAYEQYF.